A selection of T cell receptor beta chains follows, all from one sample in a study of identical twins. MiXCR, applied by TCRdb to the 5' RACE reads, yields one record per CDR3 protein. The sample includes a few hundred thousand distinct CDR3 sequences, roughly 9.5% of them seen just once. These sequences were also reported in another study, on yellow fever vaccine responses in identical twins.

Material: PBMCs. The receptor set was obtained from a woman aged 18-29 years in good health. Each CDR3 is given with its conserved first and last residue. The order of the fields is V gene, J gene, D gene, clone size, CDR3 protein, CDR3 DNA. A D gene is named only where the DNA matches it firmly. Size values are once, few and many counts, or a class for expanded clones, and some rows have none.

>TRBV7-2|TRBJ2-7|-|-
CASSLGRDITYEQYF
TGTGCCAGCAGCTTAGGCCGGGACATAACCTACGAGCAGTACTTC
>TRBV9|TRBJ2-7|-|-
CASSVSGAGSEQYF
TGTGCCAGCAGCGTATCCGGGGCTGGTAGCGAGCAGTACTTC
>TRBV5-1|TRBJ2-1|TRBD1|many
CASSLAPPGTGGNEQFF
TGCGCCAGCAGCTTGGCCCCCCCCGGGACAGGGGGCAATGAGCAGTTCTTC
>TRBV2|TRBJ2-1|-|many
CASSAGNEQFF
TGTGCCAGCAGTGCCGGCAATGAGCAGTTCTTC
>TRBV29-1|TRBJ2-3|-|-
CSAEGTQGPSDTQYF
TGCAGCGCAGAGGGGACCCAGGGGCCATCGGATACGCAGTATTTT
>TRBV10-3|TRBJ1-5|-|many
CAISARDSSNQPQHF
TGTGCCATCAGCGCACGGGACTCTAGCAATCAGCCCCAGCATTTT
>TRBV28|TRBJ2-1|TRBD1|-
CASSLPTGGTYNEQFF
TGTGCCAGCAGTTTACCGACAGGGGGCACCTACAATGAGCAGTTCTTC
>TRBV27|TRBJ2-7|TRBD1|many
CASRRTGSYEQYF
TGTGCCAGCAGAAGGACAGGTTCCTACGAGCAGTACTTC
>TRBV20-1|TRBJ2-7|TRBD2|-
CSARASGRSIYEQYF
TGCAGTGCTAGAGCTAGCGGGAGGTCCATTTACGAGCAGTACTTC
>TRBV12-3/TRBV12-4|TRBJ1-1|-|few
CASSLAPIQGYTEAFF
TGTGCCAGCAGTTTAGCGCCGATTCAGGGGTACACTGAAGCTTTCTTT
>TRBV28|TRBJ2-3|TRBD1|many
CASSLRGFQGDRTQYF
TGTGCCAGCAGTTTACGAGGTTTTCAGGGGGATCGTACGCAGTATTTT
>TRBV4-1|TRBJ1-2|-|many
CASSQDRAGDYGYTF
TGCGCCAGCAGCCAAGATCGTGCAGGGGACTATGGCTACACCTTC
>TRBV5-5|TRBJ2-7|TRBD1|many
CASSLGQGSEQYF
TGTGCCAGCAGCTTGGGACAGGGTTCCGAGCAGTACTTC
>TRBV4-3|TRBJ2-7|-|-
CASSPQGRGYEQYF
TGCGCCAGCAGCCCCCAGGGCAGGGGCTACGAGCAGTACTTC
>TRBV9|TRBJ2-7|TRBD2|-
CASSPSTWGAGAVSYEQYF
TGTGCCAGCAGCCCAAGCACGTGGGGAGCGGGAGCTGTATCCTACGAGCAGTACTTC
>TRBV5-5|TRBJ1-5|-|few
CASSLAQGSNQPQHF
TGTGCCAGCAGCTTGGCTCAGGGAAGCAATCAGCCCCAGCATTTT
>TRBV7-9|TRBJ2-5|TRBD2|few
CASSPQTSGAQETQYF
TGTGCCAGCAGTCCCCAGACTAGCGGGGCCCAAGAGACCCAGTACTTC
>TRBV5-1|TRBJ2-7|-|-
CASSEEGSGEQYF
TGCGCCAGCTCCGAGGAGGGGTCAGGCGAGCAGTACTTC
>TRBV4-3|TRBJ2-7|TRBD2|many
CASSQSGRGGEQYF
TGCGCCAGCAGCCAAAGCGGGAGGGGCGGCGAGCAGTACTTC
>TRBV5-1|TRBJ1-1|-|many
CASSLDPRLNTEAFF
TGCGCCAGCAGCTTGGACCCCAGGTTGAACACTGAAGCTTTCTTT
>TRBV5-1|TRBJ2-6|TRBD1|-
CASSKDRPSGANVLTF
TGCGCCAGCAGCAAGGACAGGCCCTCTGGGGCCAACGTCCTGACTTTC
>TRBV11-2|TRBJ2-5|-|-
CASSPYPTTVQETQYF
TGTGCCAGCAGCCCATACCCGACGACAGTCCAAGAGACCCAGTACTTC
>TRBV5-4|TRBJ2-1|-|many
CASSLGKPYNEQFF
TGTGCCAGCAGCTTGGGGAAGCCTTACAATGAGCAGTTCTTC
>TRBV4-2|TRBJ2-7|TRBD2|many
CATSRTSAYEQYF
TGTGCCACCTCCCGGACTAGCGCCTACGAGCAGTACTTC
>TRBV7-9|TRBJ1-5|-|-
CASSPDGNLGNQPQHF
TGTGCCAGCAGCCCCGACGGGAACCTGGGCAATCAGCCCCAGCATTTT
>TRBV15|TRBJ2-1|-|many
CATSSGDQQRQFF
TGTGCCACCAGCAGCGGGGACCAGCAACGACAGTTCTTC
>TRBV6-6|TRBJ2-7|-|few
CASSRQSHEQYF
TGTGCCAGCAGCCGACAGTCCCACGAGCAGTACTTC
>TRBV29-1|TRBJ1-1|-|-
CSVLSPNTEAFF
TGCAGCGTCTTAAGTCCGAACACTGAAGCTTTCTTT
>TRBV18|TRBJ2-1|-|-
CASSSQSGASYNEQFF
TGTGCCAGCTCATCCCAGAGCGGTGCCTCCTACAATGAGCAGTTCTTC
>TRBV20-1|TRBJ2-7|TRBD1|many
CSATEEGRGLREQYF
TGCAGTGCTACCGAGGAGGGCAGGGGGCTTCGGGAGCAGTACTTC
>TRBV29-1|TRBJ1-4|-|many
CSAGRGEKLFF
TGCAGCGCCGGGCGGGGTGAAAAACTGTTTTTT
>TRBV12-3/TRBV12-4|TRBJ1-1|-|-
CASSPLVVFQAFF
TGTGCCAGCAGCCCCCTCGTGGTGTTCCAAGCTTTCTTT
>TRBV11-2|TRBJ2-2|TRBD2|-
CASSFKRGGPGELFF
TGTGCCAGCAGCTTTAAGCGGGGGGGCCCCGGGGAGCTGTTTTTT
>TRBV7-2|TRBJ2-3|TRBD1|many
CASSYRGTTDTQYF
TGTGCCAGCAGCTACAGGGGGACTACAGATACGCAGTATTTT